This T cell receptor (beta chain) was found in a study of blood T cell repertoires in COVID-19. About the study: Each recovered donor of Cohort 3 presented with two negative PCRs, clearance, or symptom resolution.

Germline-derived CDR1 and CDR2 are LGHDT and YNNKEL (reference sequence). The CDR3 sequence is 18 residues long. V was clipped by 0 bases and J by 8 bases, with 23 bases between them. Using immunoSEQ multiplex PCR, the repertoire was profiled, and TCRdb retains in-frame clones only, with some absent. There are 200,000 to 250,000 clones in the sample; roughly nine tenths occur only once, and roughly 3.2% lies in the top ten. This TCR was recovered from a woman aged 45-60 years in a cohort exposed to, infected with or recovered from COVID-19 (not recorded which). Sequencing was carried out using PBMCs or T cells enriched from blood (not recorded which). The chain joins TRBV3-1 (or the pseudogene TRBV3-2) to TRBJ1-3; the D is unclear. CDR3 residues: CASSQDPTAAGVGDTIYF. The CDR3 DNA sequence: TGTGCCAGCAGCCAAGATCCGACGGCTGCGGGCGTCGGAGACACCATATATTTT.